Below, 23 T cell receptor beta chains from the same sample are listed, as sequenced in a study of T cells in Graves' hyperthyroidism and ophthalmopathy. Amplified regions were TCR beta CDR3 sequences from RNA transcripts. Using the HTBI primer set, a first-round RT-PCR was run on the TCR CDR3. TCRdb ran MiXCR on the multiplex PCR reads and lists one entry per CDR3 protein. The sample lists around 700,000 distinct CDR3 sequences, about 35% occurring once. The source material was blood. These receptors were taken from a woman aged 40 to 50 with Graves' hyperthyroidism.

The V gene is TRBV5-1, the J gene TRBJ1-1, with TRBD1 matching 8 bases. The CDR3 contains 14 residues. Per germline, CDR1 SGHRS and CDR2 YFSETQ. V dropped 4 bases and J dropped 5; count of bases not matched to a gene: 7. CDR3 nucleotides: TGCGCCAGCAGCCAGACAGGGGCATGGACTGAAGCTTTCTTT. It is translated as CASSQTGAWTEAFF.

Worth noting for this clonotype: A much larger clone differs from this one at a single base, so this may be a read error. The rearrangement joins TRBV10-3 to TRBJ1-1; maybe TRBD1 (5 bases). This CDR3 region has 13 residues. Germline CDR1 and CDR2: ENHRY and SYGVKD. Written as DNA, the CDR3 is TGTACCATCGCCGGACATACGAACACTGAAGCTTTCTTT. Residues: CTIAGHTNTEAFF.

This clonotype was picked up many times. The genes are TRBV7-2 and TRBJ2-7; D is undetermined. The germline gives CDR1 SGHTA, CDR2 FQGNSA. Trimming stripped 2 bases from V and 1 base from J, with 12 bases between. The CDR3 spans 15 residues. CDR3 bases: TGTGCCAGCAGCTTAAGTGAGTTCCAGTCCTACGAGCAGTACTTC. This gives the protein CASSLSEFQSYEQYF.

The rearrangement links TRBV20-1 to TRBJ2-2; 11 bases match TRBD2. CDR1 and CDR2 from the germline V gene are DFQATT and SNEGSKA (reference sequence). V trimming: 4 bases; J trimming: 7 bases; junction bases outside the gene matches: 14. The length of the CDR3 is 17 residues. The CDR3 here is CSAKTGSGRVSGGELFF. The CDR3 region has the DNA TGCAGTGCTAAAACCGGTAGCGGGAGGGTTTCTGGCGGGGAGCTGTTTTTT.

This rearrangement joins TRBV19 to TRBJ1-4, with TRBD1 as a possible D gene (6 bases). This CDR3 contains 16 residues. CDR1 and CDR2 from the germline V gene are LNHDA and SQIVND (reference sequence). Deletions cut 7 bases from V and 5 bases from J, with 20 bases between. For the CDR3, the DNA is TGTGCCAGTACCCCGCGTCGACAGGCGATAAATGAAAAACTGTTTTTT. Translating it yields CASTPRRQAINEKLFF.

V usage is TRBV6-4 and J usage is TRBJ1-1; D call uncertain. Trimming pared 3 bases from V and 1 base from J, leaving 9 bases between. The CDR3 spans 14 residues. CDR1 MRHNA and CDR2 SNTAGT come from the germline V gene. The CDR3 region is CASSESFGNTEAFF. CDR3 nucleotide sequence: TGTGCCAGCAGTGAAAGTTTCGGGAACACTGAAGCTTTCTTT.

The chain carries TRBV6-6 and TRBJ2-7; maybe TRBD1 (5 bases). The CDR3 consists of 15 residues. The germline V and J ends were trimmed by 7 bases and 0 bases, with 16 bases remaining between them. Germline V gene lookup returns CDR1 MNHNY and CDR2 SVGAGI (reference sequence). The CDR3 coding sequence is TGTGCCAGCAAGGGGAAAAGTGGACCCTCCTACGAGCAGTACTTC. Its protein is CASKGKSGPSYEQYF.

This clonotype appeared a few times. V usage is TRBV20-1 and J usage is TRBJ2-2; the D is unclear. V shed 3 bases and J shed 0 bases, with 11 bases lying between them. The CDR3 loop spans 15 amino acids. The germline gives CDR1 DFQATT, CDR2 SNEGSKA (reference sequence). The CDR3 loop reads CSARVQLSNTGELFF. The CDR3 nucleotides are TGCAGTGCTAGGGTCCAGCTTTCGAACACCGGGGAGCTGTTTTTT.

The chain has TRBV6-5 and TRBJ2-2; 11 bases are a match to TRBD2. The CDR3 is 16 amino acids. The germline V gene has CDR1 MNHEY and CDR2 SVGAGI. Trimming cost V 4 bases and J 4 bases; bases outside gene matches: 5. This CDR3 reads CASSLAGGLGTGELFF. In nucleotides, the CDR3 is TGTGCCAGCAGTTTAGCGGGGGGGCTGGGCACCGGGGAGCTGTTTTTT.

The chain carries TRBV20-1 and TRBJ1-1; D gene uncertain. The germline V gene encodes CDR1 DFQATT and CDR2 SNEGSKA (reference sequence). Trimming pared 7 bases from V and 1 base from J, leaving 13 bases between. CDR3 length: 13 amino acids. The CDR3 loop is CSVPGRANTEAFF. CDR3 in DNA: TGCAGTGTTCCCGGACGGGCGAACACTGAAGCTTTCTTT.

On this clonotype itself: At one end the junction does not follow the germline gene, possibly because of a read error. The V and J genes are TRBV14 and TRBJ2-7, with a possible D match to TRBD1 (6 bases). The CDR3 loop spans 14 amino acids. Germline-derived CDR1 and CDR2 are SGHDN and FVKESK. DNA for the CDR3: TGTGCCGGCAGCCGAACAGGGACCCCCTACGAGCAGTACTTC. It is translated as CAGSRTGTPYEQYF.

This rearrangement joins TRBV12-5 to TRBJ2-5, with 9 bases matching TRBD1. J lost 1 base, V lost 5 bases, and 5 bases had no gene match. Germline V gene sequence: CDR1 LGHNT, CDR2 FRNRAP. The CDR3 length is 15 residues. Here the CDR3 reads CASGRGQGRQETQYF. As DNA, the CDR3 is TGTGCTAGTGGTAGGGGACAGGGACGCCAAGAGACCCAGTACTTC.

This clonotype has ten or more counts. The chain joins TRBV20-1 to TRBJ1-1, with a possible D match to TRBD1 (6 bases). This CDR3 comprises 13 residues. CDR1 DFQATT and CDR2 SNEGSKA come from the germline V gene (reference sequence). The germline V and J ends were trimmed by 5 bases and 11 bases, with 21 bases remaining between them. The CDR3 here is CSAPAGTQGVAFF. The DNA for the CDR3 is TGCAGTGCTCCCGCCGGGACACAAGGAGTGGCTTTCTTT.

The CDR3 nucleotides read TGCAGTGCCCCACAGGGGACTAGCGGAGGTTTCAGAGGGGCCTACGAGCAGTACTTC. It specifies CSAPQGTSGGFRGAYEQYF. This sequence joins TRBV20-1 and TRBJ2-7, with 11 bases that match TRBD2. J gave up 2 bases and V 6 bases, and 21 bases lay outside the gene matches. This CDR3 comprises 19 residues. Germline V gene data show CDR1 as DFQATT and CDR2 as SNEGSKA (reference sequence).

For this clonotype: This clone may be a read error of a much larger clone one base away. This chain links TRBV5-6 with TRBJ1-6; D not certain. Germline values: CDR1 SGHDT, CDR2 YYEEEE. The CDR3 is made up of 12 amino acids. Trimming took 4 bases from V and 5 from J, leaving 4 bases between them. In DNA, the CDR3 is TGTGCCAGCAGCCAACATAATTCACCCCTCCACTTT. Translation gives CASSQHNSPLHF.

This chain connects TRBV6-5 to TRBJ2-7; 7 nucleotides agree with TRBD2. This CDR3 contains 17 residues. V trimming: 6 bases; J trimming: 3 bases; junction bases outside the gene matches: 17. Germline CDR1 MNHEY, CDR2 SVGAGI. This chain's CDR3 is CASRYDNAAGRHYEQYF. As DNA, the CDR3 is TGTGCCAGCAGGTATGATAATGCAGCGGGACGCCACTACGAGCAGTACTTC.

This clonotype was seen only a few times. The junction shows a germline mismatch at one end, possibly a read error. The CDR3 DNA sequence: TGCGCCAGCAGCCAGGACTGGGGGATAAACTCCTACGAGCAGTACTTC. This translates into CASSQDWGINSYEQYF. The rearrangement uses TRBV7-7 and TRBJ2-7; D could derive from TRBD1 or TRBD2 (5 bases each). CDR1 SSHAT and CDR2 FNYEAQ come from the germline V gene (reference sequence). The CDR3 has 16 residues.

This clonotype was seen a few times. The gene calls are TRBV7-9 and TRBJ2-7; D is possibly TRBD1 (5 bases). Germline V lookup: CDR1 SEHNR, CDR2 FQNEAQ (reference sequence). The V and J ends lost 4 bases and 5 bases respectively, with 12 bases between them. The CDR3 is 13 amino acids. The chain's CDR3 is CASSYTGLDEQYF. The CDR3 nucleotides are TGTGCCAGCAGCTATACAGGTCTGGACGAGCAGTACTTC.

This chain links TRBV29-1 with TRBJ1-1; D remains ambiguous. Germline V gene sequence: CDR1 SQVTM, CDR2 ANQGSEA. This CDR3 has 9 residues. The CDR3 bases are TGCAGTTTAGTCAATGAGGCTTTCTTT. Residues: CSLVNEAFF.

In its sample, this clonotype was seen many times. CDR3 DNA: TGCAGTGCTAGCCCCAGGGAAGACTCACCCCTCCACTTT. Residues: CSASPREDSPLHF. V gene TRBV20-1 combines with J gene TRBJ1-6, with a weak D call TRBD1 (5 bases). The CDR3 length is 13 residues. V lost 3 bases to trimming and J lost 10 bases, with 13 bases between them. Per the germline V gene, CDR1 is DFQATT and CDR2 is SNEGSKA (reference sequence).

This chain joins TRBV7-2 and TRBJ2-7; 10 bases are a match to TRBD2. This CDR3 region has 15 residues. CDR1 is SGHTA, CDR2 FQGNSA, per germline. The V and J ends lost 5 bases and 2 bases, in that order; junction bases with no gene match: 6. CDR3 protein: CASSGGTSDTYEQYF. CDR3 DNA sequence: TGTGCCAGCAGCGGGGGGACTAGCGACACCTACGAGCAGTACTTC.

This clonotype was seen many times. This CDR3 is CASSLDDEQYF. CDR3 DNA sequence: TGTGCCAGCAGCTTGGACGACGAGCAGTACTTC. This sequence joins TRBV5-5 and TRBJ2-7, with D unresolved. The germline V gene encodes CDR1 SGHKS and CDR2 YYEKEE (reference sequence). There are 11 residues in the CDR3. Trimming shortened V by 0 bases and J by 5 bases, and 3 bases separated the two germline ends.

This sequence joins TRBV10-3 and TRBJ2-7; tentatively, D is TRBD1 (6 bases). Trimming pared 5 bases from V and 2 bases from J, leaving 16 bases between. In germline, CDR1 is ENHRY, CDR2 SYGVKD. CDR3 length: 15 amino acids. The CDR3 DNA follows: TGTGCCATCAGTCCCGGATCGGGACACCCCTACGAGCAGTACTTC. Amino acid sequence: CAISPGSGHPYEQYF.